These 3 T cell receptor beta chains originate from one sample sequenced in a study of cytomegalovirus exposure and HLA in healthy donors. With 60 Vbeta and 13 Jbeta primers, the PCR was carried out. This table comes from immunoSEQ multiplex PCR, and its TCRdb copy is limited to in-frame clones, with some not included. The table shows about 150,000 clones, with approximately 79% occurring only once. The sample comprised PBMCs. The receptors stem from a woman aged 50 to 60 in good health and CMV-seropositive.

The chain links TRBV4-1 to TRBJ2-7; 7 bases are shared with TRBD1. There are 14 residues in the CDR3. The germline V gene has CDR1 MGHRA and CDR2 YSYEKL. J lost 3 bases, V lost 4 bases, and 6 bases had no gene match. This CDR3 is CASSLGTASYEQYF. The CDR3, as DNA: TGCGCCAGCAGCCTCGGGACAGCCAGCTACGAGCAGTACTTC.

The chain links TRBV5-1 to TRBJ1-6; 7 nucleotides match TRBD1. The CDR3 consists of 17 residues. V dropped 4 bases and J dropped 7; count of bases not matched to a gene: 14. The germline gives CDR1 SGHRS, CDR2 YFSETQ. DNA of the CDR3: TGCGCCAGCAGCCGGGGACAGTCGGTTAGCGGCAATTCACCCCTCCACTTT. The encoded protein is CASSRGQSVSGNSPLHF.

The chain combines TRBV27 with TRBJ2-7; D unclear. Germline V lookup: CDR1 MNHEY, CDR2 SMNVEV (reference sequence). There are 14 residues in the CDR3. V was pared by 1 base and J by 3 bases, with 10 bases between. The CDR3 loop reads CASSLLSSDYEQYF. As DNA, the CDR3 is TGTGCCAGCAGTTTATTATCGAGTGACTACGAGCAGTACTTC.